A single sample is the source of the 6 T cell receptor beta chains below, sequenced in a study of tumour-infiltrating T cells in Burkitt lymphoma. Only in-frame clones appear in the TCRdb table, and some are missing; sequencing was by immunoSEQ multiplex PCR. The sample yields more than 5,000 clones, around 10% seen once. Sequencing was performed on tumor tissue. These receptors were taken from a human donor with diffuse large B-cell lymphoma.

In this sample, this clone turned up a few times. The chain carries TRBV6-6 and TRBJ1-2; D remains ambiguous. Between the trimmed V and J ends, which lost 4 bases and 4 bases, there was a span of 7 bases. CDR3 length: 12 amino acids. Per germline, CDR1 MNHNY and CDR2 SVGAGI (reference sequence). CDR3 residues: CASSLYGYGYTF. As DNA, the CDR3 is TGTGCCAGCAGTTTATACGGCTATGGCTACACCTTC.

This sequence joins TRBV5-1 and TRBJ1-2; D is uncertain. Trimming removed 0 bases from V and 7 bases from J, with 7 bases in between. The CDR3 totals 12 residues. CDR1 SGHRS and CDR2 YFSETQ come from the germline V gene. Here the CDR3 DNA reads TGCGCCAGCAGCTTGGAGACATTTGGCTACACCTTC. Encoded protein: CASSLETFGYTF.

The chain uses TRBV2 and TRBJ1-2; no clear D. V lost 4 bases, J lost 1 base, and 7 bases lay in between. Germline V CDR1 and CDR2: SNHLY, FYNNEI. The CDR3 totals 13 residues. The CDR3 bases are TGTGCCAGCAGTGTTGCCAATAACTATGGCTACACCTTC. Its protein is CASSVANNYGYTF.

This clone was seen a handful of times. This chain connects TRBV5-1 to TRBJ2-7, with a weak D call TRBD1 (6 bases). V dropped 2 bases and J dropped 0 bases, with 15 bases sitting between them. CDR1 and CDR2 from the germline V gene are SGHRS and YFSETQ. The CDR3 spans 16 residues. The CDR3 protein is CASSFGRTVFSYEQYF. The CDR3 DNA reads as TGCGCCAGCAGCTTCGGCAGGACAGTCTTCTCCTACGAGCAGTACTTC.

This clone was seen more than once but under ten times. The V and J genes are TRBV29-1 and TRBJ2-5; the D is unclear. The V and J ends lost 1 base and 1 base respectively, with 4 bases between them. This CDR3 region has 12 residues. The germline V gene has CDR1 SQVTM and CDR2 ANQGSEA. As DNA, the CDR3 is TGCAGCGTTGAAGCGCCCCAAGAGACCCAGTACTTC. Protein sequence: CSVEAPQETQYF.

This clone has just a few counts. This sequence joins TRBV5-1 and TRBJ1-2; a weak D match, TRBD1 (5 bases). V was pared by 2 bases and J by 8 bases, with 13 bases between. This CDR3 is 13 amino acids long. Per the germline V gene, CDR1 is SGHRS and CDR2 is YFSETQ. In nucleotides, the CDR3 is TGCGCCAGCAGCTTCAGTTGGGGCGAGGGCTACACCTTC. It is translated as CASSFSWGEGYTF.